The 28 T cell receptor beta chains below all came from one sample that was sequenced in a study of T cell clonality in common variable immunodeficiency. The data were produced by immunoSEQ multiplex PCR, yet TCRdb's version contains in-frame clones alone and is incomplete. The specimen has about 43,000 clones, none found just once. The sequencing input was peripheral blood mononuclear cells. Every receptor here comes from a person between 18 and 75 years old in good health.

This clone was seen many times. CDR3 DNA, as far as it was read: TGTGCCAGCAGCTTAGTGGGCAGGGGGGATTCACCC. Residues: CASSLVGRGDSP. The whole CDR3 sequence reads CASSLVGRGDSPLHF. The gene calls are TRBV7-2 and TRBJ1-6; 7 nucleotides match TRBD1. Sequencing ends 3 residues short of the CDR3 end; the germline J gene provides the rest. From germline, CDR1 is SGHTA and CDR2 FQGNSA. V shed 1 base and J 8 bases; nucleotides not matched to a gene: 5. This CDR3 is 15 amino acids long.

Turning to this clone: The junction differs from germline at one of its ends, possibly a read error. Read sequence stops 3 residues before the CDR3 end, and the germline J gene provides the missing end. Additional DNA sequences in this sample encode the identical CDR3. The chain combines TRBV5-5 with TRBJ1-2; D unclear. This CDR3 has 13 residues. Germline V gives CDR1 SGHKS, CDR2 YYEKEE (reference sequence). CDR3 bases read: TGTGCCAGCAGCTTGGAGAGGAACTATGGA. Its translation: CASSLERNYG. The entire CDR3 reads CASSLERNYGYTF.

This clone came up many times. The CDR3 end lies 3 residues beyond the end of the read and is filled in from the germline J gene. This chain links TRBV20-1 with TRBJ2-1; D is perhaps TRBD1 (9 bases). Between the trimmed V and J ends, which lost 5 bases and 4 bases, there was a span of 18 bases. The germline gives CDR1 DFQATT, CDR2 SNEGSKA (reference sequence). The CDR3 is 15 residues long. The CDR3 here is CSAREGDRVYNEQFF. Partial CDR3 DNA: TGCAGTGCTCGGGAGGGGGACAGGGTATACAATGAG.

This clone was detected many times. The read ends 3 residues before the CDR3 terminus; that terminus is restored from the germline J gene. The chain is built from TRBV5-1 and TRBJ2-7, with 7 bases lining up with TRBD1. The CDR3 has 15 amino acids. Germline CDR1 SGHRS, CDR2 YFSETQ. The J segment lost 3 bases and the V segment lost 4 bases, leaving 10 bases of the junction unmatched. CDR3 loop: CASSASQGPLYEQYF. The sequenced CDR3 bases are TGCGCCAGCAGCGCGTCACAGGGGCCCCTCTACGAG.

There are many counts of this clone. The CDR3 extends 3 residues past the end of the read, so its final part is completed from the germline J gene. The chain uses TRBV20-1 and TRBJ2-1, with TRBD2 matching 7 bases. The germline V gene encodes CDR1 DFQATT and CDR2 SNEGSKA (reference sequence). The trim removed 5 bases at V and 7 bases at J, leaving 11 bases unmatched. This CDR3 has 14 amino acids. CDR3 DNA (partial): TGCAGTGCTCCCTTTCAGACTAGCTGGAATGAG. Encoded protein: CSAPFQTSWNE. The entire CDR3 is CSAPFQTSWNEQFF.

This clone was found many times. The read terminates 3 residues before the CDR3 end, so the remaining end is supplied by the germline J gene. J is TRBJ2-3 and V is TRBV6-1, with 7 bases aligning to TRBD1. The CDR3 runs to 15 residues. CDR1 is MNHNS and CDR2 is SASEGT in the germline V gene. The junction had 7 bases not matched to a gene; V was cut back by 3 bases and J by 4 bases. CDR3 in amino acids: CASSETGTEADTQYF. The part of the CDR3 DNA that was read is TGTGCCAGCAGTGAGACCGGGACAGAAGCAGATACG.

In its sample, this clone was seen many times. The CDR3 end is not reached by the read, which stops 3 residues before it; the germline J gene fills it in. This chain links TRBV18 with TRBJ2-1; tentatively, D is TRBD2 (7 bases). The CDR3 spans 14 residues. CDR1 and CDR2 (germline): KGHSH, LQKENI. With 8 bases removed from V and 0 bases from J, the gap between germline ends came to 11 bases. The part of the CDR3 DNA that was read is TGTGCCAGCCACAGGGAGGGCTCCTACAATGAG. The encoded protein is CASHREGSYNE. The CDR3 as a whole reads CASHREGSYNEQFF.

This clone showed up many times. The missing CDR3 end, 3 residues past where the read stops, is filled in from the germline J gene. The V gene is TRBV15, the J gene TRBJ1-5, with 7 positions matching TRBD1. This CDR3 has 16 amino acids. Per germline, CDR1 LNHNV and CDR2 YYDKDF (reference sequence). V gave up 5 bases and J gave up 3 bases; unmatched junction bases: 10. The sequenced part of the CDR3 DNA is TGTGCCACCAGCGGAGGGGACAGCCGCTTCAATCAGCCC. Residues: CATSGGDSRFNQP. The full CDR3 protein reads CATSGGDSRFNQPQHF.

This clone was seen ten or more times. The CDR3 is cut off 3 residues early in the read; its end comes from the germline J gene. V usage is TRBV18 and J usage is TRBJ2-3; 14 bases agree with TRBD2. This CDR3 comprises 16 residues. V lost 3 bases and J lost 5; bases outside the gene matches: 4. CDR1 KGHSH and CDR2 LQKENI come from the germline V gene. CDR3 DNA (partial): TGTGCCAGCTCACCGGGACTAGCGGGAGTGGGAGATACG. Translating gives CASSPGLAGVGDT. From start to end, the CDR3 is CASSPGLAGVGDTQYF.

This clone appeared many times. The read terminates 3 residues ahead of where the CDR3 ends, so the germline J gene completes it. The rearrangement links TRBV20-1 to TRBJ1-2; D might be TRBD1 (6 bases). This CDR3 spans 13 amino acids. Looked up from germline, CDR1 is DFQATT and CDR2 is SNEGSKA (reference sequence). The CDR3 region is CSARDSLSFGYTF. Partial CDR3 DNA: TGCAGTGCTAGGGACAGTTTGAGTTTCGGC.

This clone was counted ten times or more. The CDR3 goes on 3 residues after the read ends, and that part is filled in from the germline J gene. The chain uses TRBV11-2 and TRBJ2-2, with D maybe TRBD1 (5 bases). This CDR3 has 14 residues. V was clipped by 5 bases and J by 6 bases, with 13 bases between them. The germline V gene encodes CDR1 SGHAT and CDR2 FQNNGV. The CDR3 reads CASSPQGMAGELFF. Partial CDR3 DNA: TGTGCCAGCAGCCCGCAGGGTATGGCCGGGGAG. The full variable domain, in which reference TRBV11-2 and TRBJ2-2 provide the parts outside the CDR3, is EAGVAQSPRYKIIEKRQSVAFWCNPISGHATLYWYQQILGQGPKLLIQFQNNGVVDDSQLPKDRFSAERLKGVDSTLKIQPAKLEDSAVYLCASSPQGMAGELFFGEGSRLTVL.

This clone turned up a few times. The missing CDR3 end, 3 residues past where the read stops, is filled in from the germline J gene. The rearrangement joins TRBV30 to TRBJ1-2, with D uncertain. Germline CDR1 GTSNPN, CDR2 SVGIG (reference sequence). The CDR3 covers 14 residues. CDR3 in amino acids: CAWSVLAGGNDYTF. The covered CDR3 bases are TGTGCCTGGAGTGTACTAGCGGGAGGTAACGAC.

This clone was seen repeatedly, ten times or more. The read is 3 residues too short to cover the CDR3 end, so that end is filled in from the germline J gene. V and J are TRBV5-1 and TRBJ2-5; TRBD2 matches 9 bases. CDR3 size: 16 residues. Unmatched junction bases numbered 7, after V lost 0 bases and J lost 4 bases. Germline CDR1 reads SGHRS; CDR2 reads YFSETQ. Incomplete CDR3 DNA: TGCGCCAGCAGCTTGGAGGCGCGGGGGGGGCGAGAGACC. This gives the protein CASSLEARGGRET. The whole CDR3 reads CASSLEARGGRETQYF. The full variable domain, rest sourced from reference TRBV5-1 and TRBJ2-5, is KAGVTQTPRYLIKTRGQQVTLSCSPISGHRSVSWYQQTPGQGLQFLFEYFSETQRNKGNFPGRFSGRQFSNSRSEMNVSTLELGDSALYLCASSLEARGGRETQYFGPGTRLLVL.

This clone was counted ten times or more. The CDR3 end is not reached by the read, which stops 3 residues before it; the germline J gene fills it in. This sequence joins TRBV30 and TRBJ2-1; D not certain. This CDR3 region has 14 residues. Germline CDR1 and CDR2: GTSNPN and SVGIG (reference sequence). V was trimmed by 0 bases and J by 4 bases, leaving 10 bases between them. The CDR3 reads CAWSVGSKYNEQFF. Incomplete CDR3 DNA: TGTGCCTGGAGTGTAGGGTCAAAATACAATGAG. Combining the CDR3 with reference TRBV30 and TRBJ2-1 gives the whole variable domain SQTIHQWPATLVQPVGSPLSLECTVEGTSNPNLYWYRQAAGRGLQLLFYSVGIGQISSEVPQNLSASRPQDRQFILSSKKLLLSDSGFYLCAWSVGSKYNEQFFGPGTRLTVL.

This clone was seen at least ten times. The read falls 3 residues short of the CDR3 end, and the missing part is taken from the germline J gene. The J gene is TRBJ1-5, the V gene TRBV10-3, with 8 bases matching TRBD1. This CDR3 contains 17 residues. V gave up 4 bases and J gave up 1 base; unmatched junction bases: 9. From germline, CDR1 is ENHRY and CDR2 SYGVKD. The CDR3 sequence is CAISGQGLGVSNQPQHF. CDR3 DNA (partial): TGTGCCATCAGTGGACAGGGGTTGGGTGTAAGCAATCAGCCC.

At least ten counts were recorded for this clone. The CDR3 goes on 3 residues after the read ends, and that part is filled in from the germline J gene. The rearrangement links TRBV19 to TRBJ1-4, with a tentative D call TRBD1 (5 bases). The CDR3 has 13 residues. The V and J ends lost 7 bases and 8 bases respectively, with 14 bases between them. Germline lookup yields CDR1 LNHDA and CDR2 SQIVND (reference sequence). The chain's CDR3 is CASTPLGVEKLFF. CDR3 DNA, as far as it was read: TGTGCCAGTACCCCTCTAGGGGTCGAAAAA.

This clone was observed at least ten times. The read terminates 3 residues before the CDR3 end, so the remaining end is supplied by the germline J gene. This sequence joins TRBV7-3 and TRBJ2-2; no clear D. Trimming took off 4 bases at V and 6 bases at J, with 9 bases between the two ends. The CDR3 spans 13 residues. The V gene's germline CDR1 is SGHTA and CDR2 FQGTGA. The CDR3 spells CASSSRVSGELFF. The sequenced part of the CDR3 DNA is TGTGCCAGCAGCTCCCGGGTGTCCGGGGAG.

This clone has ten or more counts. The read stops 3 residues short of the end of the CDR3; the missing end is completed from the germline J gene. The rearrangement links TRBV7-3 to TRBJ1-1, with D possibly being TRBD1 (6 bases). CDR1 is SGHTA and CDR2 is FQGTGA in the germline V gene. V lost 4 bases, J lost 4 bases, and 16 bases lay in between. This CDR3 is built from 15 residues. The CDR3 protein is CASSSSGGLGTEAFF. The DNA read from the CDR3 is TGTGCCAGCAGCTCGAGCGGGGGGCTCGGCACTGAA.

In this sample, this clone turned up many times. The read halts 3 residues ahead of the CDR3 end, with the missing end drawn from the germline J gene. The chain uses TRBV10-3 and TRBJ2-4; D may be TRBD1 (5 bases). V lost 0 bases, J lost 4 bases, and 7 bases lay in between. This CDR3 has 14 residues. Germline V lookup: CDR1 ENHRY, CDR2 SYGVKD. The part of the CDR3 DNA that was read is TGTGCCATCAGTGAGTCTAGGACAAAAAACATT. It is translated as CAISESRTKNI. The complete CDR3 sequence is CAISESRTKNIQYF.

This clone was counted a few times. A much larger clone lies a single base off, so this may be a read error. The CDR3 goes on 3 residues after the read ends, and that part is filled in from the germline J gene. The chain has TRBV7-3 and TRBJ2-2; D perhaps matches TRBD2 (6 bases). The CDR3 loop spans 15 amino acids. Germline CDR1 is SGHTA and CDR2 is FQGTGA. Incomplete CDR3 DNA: TGTGCCAGCAGCTACGGGGTCGGCGGGGCCAACGTG. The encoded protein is CASSYGVGGANV. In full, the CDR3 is CASSYGVGGANVLFF.

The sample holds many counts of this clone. CDR3 region: CSAAPKGGAGNTIYF. Partial CDR3 DNA: TGCAGTGCCGCCCCAAAAGGGGGTGCTGGAAACACC. The chain combines TRBV20-1 with TRBJ1-3; TRBD1 is a possible D gene (6 bases). Read data end 3 residues before the CDR3 end; the end is taken from the germline J gene. CDR3 length equals 15 residues. V lost 6 bases and J 2 bases, leaving 17 bases between the germline ends. Looked up from germline, CDR1 is DFQATT and CDR2 is SNEGSKA (reference sequence).

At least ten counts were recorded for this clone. CDR3 bases read: TGTGCCAGCAGCTTTTTTACAGGAGCTAACACTGAA. It yields the protein CASSFFTGANTE. The complete CDR3 reads CASSFFTGANTEAFF. The V call is TRBV7-2, the J call TRBJ1-1; D possibly corresponds to TRBD1 (5 bases). The read terminates 3 residues before the CDR3 end, so the remaining end is supplied by the germline J gene. Trimming removed 3 bases at V and 2 bases at J, with 13 bases between. Germline-derived CDR1 and CDR2 are SGHTA and FQGNSA. The CDR3 extends over 15 amino acids.

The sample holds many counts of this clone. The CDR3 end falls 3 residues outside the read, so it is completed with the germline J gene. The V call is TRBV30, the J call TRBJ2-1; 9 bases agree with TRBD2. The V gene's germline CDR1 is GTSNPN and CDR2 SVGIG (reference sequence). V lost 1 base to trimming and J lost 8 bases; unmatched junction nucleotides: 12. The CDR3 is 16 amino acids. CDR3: CAWSAPLAGFDDEQFF. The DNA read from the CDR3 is TGTGCCTGGAGTGCCCCCCTAGCGGGATTCGACGATGAG.

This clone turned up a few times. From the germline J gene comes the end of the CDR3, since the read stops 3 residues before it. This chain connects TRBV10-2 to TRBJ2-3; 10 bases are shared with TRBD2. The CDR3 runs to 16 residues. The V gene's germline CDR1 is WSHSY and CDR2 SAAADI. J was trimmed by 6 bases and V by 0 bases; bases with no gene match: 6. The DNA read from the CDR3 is TGCGCCAGCAGTGAGTCACTTCTAGCGGGAGCTGATACG. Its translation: CASSESLLAGADT. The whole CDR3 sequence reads CASSESLLAGADTQYF.

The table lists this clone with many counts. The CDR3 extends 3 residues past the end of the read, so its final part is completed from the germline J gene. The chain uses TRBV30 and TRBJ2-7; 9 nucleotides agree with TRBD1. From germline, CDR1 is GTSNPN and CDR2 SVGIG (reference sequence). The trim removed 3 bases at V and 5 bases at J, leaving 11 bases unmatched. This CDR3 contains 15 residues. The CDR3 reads CAWSFTGTGRDEQYF. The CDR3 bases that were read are TGTGCCTGGAGCTTCACCGGGACAGGGAGAGACGAG. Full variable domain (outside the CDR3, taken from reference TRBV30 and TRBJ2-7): SQTIHQWPATLVQPVGSPLSLECTVEGTSNPNLYWYRQAAGRGLQLLFYSVGIGQISSEVPQNLSASRPQDRQFILSSKKLLLSDSGFYLCAWSFTGTGRDEQYFGPGTRLTVT.

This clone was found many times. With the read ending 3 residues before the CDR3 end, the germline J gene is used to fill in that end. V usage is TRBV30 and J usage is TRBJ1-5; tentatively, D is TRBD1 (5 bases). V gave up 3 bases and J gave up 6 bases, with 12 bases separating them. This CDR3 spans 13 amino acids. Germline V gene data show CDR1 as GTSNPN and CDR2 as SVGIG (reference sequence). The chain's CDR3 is CAWSTGEGQPQHF. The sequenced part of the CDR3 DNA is TGTGCCTGGAGCACAGGAGAGGGTCAGCCC.

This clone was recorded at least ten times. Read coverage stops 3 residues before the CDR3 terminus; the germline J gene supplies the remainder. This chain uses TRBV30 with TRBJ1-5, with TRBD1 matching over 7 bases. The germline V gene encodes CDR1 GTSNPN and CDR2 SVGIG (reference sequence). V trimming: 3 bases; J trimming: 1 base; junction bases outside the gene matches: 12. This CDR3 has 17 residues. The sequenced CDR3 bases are TGTGCCTGGAGCGTTTCTCGACAGGGCGAGAGCAATCAGCCC. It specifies CAWSVSRQGESNQP. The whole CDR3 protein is CAWSVSRQGESNQPQHF.

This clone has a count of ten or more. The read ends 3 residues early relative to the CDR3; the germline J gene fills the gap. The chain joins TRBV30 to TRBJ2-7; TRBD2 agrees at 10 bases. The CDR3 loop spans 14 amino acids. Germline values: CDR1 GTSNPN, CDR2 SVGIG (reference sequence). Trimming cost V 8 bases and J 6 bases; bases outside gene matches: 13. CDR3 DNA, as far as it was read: TGTGCCCTAAAGAAAGCGGGAGGGCCTAGCGAG. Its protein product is CALKKAGGPSE. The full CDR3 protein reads CALKKAGGPSEQYF.